This T cell receptor beta chain was sequenced in a study of T cells of healthy individuals. One entry per CDR3 protein results from TCRdb running MiXCR on the 5' RACE reads. The profile shows around 40,000 distinct CDR3 sequences, more than 4.5% of them singletons. The CDR3 has 10 residues. V was trimmed by 7 bases and J by 10 bases, leaving 11 bases between them. The germline V gene has CDR1 SQVTM and CDR2 ANQGSEA. This clonotype occurred many times. The rearrangement joins TRBV29-1 to TRBJ2-1; D is ambiguous. The source of this sequence is a human donor in good health. The CDR3 nucleotides are TGCAGCGCCAGGACGTCCGAGCAGTTCTTC. Translated, it gives CSARTSEQFF.